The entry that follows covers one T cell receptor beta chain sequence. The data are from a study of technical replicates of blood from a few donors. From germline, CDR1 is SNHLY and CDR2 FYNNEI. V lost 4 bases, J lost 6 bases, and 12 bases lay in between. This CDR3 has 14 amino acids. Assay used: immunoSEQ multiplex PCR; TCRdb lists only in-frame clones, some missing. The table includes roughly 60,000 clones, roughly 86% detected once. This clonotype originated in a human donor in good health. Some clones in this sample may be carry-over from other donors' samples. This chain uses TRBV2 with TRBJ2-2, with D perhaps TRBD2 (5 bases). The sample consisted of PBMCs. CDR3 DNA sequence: TGTGCCAGCAGTGTATCGAGGGCCCCCGGGGAGCTGTTTTTT. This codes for CASSVSRAPGELFF. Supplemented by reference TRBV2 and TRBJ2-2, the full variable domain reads EPEVTQTPSHQVTQMGQEVILRCVPISNHLYFYWYRQILGQKVEFLVSFYNNEISEKSEIFDDQFSVERPDGSNFTLKIRSTKLEDSAMYFCASSVSRAPGELFFGEGSRLTVL.